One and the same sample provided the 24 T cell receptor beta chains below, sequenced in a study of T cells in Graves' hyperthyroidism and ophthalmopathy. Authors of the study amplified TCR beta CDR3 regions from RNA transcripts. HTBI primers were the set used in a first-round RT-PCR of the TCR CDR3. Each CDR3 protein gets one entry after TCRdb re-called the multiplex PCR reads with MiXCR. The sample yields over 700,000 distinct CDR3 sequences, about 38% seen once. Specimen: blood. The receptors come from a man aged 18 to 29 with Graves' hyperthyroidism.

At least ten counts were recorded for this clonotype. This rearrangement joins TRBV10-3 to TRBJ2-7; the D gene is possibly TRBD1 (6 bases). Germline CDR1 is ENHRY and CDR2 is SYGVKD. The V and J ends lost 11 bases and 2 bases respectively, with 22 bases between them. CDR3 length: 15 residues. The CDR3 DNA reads TGTGCCGGTTCCCCATTACAGGGCCCTACCTACGAGCAGTACTTC. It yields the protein CAGSPLQGPTYEQYF.

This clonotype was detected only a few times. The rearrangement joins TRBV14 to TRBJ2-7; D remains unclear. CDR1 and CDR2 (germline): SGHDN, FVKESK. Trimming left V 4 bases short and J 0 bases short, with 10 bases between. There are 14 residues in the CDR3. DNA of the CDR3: TGTGCCAGCAGCCCCGGGCTAGACTCCTACGAGCAGTACTTC. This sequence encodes CASSPGLDSYEQYF.

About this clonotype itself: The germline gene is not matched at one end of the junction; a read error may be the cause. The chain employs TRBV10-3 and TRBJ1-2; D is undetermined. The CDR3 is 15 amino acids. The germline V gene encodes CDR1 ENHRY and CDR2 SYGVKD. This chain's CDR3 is CASSEASGYNYGYTF. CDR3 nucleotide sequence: TGTGCCAGCAGTGAAGCATCCGGATATAACTATGGCTACACCTTC.

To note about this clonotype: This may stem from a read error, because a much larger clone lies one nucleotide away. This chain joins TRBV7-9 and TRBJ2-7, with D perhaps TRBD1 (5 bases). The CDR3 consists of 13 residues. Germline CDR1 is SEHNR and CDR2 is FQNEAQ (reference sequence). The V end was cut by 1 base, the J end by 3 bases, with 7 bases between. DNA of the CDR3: TGTGCCAGCAGCTTAGGGACATTCTACGAGCAGTACTTC. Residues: CASSLGTFYEQYF.

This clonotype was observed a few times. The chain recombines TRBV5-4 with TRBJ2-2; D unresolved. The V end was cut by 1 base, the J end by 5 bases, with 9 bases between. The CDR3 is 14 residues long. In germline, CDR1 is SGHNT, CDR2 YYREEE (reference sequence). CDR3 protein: CASSLSLGTGELFF. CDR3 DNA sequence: TGTGCCAGCAGCTTGAGTCTGGGGACCGGGGAGCTGTTTTTT.

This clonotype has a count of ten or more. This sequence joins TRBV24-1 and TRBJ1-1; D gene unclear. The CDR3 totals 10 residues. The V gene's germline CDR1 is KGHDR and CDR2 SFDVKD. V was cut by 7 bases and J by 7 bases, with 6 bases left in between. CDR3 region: CATRRDEAFF. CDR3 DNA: TGTGCCACCAGGCGGGATGAAGCTTTCTTT.

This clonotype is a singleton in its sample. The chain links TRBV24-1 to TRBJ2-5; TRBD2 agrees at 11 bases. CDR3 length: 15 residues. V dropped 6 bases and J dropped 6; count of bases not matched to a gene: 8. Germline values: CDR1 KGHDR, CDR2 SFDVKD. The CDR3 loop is CATSQLAGDWKTQYF. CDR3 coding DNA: TGTGCCACCAGTCAACTAGCGGGAGACTGGAAGACCCAGTACTTC.

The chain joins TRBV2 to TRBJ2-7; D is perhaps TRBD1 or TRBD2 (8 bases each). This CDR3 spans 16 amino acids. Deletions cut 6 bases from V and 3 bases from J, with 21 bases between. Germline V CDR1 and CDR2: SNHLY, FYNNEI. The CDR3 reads CASSLAGPGQVYEQYF. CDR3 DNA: TGTGCCAGCAGCTTAGCGGGACCGGGACAGGTCTACGAGCAGTACTTC.

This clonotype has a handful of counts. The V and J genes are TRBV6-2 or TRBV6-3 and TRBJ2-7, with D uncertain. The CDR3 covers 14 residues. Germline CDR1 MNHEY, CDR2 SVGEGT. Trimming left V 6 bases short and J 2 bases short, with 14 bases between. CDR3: CASRLTGSTYEQYF. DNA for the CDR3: TGTGCCAGCAGATTGACGGGCAGTACCTACGAGCAGTACTTC.

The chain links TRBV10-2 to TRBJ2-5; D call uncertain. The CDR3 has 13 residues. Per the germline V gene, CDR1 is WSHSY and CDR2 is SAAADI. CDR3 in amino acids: CTLGMLAQETQYF. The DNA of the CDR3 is TGCACCCTGGGGATGCTCGCTCAAGAGACCCAGTACTTC.

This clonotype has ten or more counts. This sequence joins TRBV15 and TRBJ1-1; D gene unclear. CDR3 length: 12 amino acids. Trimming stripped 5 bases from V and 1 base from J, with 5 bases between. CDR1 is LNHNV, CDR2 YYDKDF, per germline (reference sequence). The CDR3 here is CATSSANTEAFF. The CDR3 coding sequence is TGTGCCACCAGCTCGGCGAACACTGAAGCTTTCTTT.

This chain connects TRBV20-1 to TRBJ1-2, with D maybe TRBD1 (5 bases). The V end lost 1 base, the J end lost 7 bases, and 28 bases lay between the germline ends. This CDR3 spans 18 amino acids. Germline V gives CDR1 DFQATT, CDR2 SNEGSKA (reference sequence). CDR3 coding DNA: TGCAGTGCTAGAGCTAGGGACCCAGGACCCCCGTTTAGTGTTGGCTACACCTTC. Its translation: CSARARDPGPPFSVGYTF.

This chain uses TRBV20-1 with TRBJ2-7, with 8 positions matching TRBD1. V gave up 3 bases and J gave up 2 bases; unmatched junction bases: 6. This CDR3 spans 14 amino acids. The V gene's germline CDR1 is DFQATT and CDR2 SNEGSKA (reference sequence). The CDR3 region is CSASLTGDAYEQYF. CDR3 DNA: TGCAGTGCTAGTTTGACAGGGGACGCCTACGAGCAGTACTTC.

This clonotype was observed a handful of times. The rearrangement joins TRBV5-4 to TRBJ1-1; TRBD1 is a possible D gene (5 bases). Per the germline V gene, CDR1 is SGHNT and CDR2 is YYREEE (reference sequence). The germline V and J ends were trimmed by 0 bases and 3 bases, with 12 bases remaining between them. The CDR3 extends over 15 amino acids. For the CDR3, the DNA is TGTGCCAGCAGCTTGGAGGGGCTTTCGTACACTGAAGCTTTCTTT. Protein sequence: CASSLEGLSYTEAFF. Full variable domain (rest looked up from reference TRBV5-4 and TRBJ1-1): ETGVTQSPTHLIKTRGQQVTLRCSSQSGHNTVSWYQQALGQGPQFIFQYYREEENGRGNFPPRFSGLQFPNYSSELNVNALELDDSALYLCASSLEGLSYTEAFFGQGTRLTVV.

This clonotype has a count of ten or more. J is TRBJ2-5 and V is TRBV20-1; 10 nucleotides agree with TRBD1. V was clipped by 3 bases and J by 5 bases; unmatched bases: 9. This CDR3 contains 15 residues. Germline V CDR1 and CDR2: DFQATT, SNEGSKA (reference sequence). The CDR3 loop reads CSARVPGQGRETQYF. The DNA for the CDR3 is TGCAGTGCTAGGGTACCGGGACAGGGGCGGGAGACCCAGTACTTC.

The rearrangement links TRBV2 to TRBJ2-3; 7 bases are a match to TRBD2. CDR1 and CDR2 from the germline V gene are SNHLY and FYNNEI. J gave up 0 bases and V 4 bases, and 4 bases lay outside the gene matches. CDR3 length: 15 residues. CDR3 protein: CASSGLATSTDTQYF. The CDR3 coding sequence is TGTGCCAGCAGTGGACTAGCAACTAGCACAGATACGCAGTATTTT.

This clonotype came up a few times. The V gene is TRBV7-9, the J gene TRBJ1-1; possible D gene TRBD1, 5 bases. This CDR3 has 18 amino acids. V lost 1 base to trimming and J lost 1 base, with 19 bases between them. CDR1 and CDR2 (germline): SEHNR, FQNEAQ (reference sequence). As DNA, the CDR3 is TGTGCCAGCAGCTTAGACCGGCTTTTGGGGCAATCGAACACTGAAGCTTTCTTT. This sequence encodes CASSLDRLLGQSNTEAFF.

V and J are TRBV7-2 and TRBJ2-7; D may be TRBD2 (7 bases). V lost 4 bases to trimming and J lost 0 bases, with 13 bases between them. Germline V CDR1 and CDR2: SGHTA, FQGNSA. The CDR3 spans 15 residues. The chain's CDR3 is CASSWGGYSSYEQYF. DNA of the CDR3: TGTGCCAGCAGCTGGGGGGGCTATAGCTCCTACGAGCAGTACTTC.

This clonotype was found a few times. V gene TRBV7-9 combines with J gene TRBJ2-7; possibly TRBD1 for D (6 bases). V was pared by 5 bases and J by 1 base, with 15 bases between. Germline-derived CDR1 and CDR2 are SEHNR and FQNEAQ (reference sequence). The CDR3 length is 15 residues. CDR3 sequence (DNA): TGTGCCAGCAGCCCTCAGACAGGAATTTCCTACGAGCAGTACTTC. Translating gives CASSPQTGISYEQYF. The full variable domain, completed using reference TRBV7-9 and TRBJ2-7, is DTGVSQNPRHKITKRGQNVTFRCDPISEHNRLYWYRQTLGQGPEFLTYFQNEAQLEKSRLLSDRFSAERPKGSFSTLEIQRTEQGDSAMYLCASSPQTGISYEQYFGPGTRLTVT.

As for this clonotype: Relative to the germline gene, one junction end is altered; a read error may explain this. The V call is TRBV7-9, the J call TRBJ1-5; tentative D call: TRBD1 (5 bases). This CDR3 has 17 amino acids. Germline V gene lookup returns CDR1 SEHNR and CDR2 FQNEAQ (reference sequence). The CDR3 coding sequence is TGTGCCAGCAGCTCGGGGGGTAGGGGAGAAAGCAACCAGCCCCAGCATTTT. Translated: CASSSGGRGESNQPQHF. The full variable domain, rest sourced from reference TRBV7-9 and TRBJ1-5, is DTGVSQNPRHKITKRGQNVTFRCDPISEHNRLYWYRQTLGQGPEFLTYFQNEAQLEKSRLLSDRFSAERPKGSFSTLEIQRTEQGDSAMYLCASSSGGRGESNQPQHFGDGTRLSIL.

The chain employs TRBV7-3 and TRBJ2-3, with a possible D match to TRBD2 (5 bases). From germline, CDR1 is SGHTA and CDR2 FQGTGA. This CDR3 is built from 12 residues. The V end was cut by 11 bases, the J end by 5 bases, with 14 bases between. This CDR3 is CAYGREGDTQYF. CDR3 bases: TGTGCCTACGGAAGAGAGGGAGATACGCAGTATTTT.

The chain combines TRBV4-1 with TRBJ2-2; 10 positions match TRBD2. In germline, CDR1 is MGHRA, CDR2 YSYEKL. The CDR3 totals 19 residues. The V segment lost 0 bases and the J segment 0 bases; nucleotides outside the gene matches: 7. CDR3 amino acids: CASSQEGASGGSNTGELFF. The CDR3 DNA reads TGCGCCAGCAGCCAAGAAGGCGCTAGCGGGGGTTCGAACACCGGGGAGCTGTTTTTT.

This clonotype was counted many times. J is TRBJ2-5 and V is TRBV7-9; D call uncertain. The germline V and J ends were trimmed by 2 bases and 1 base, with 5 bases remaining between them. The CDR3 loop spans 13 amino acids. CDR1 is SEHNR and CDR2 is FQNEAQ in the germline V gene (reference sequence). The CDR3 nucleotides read TGTGCCAGCAGCTTACCGATCCAAGAGACCCAGTACTTC. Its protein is CASSLPIQETQYF. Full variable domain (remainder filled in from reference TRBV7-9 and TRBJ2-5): DTGVSQNPRHKITKRGQNVTFRCDPISEHNRLYWYRQTLGQGPEFLTYFQNEAQLEKSRLLSDRFSAERPKGSFSTLEIQRTEQGDSAMYLCASSLPIQETQYFGPGTRLLVL.

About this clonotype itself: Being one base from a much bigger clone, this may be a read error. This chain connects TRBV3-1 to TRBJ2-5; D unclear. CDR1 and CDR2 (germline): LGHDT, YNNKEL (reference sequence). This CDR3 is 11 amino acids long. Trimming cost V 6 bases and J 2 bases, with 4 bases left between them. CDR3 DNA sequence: TGTGCCAGCAGGGATCAAGAGACCCAGTACTTC. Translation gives CASRDQETQYF.